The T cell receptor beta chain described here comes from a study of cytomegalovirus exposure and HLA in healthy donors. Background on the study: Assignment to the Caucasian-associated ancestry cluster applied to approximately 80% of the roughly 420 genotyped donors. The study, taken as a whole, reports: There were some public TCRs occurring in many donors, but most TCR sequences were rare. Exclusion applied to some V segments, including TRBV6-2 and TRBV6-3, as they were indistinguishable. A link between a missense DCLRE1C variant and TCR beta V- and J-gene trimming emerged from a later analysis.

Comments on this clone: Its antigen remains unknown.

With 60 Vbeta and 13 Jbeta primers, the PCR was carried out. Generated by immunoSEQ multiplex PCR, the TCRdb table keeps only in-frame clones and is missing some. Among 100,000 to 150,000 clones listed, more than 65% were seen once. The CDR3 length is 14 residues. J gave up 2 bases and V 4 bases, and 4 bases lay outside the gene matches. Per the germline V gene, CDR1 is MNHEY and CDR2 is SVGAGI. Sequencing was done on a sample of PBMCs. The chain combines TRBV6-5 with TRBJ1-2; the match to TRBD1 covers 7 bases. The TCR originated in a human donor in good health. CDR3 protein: CASSWDRRNYGYTF. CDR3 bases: TGTGCCAGCAGTTGGGACAGAAGAAACTATGGCTACACCTTC.